These 26 T cell receptor beta chains were sequenced from one sample in a study of OX40 agonist ivuxolimab in advanced cancers. Produced via immunoSEQ multiplex PCR; TCRdb's table is partial and in-frame only. Of roughly 100,000 clones listed, about 90% are singletons. The sequences come from CD4+ or CD8+ T cells sorted from blood, collected in a trial of the OX40 agonist ivuxolimab. The receptors shown here come from an adult with an advanced solid tumor such as melanoma, head and neck, liver or kidney cancer.

This clone appeared a single time. CDR3 in amino acids: CASSLKGQGSYEQYF. In DNA, the CDR3 is TGTGCCAGCAGCTTAAAGGGACAGGGCTCCTACGAGCAGTACTTC. V gene TRBV7-9 combines with J gene TRBJ2-7; 9 bases match TRBD1. CDR3 length: 15 residues. From germline, CDR1 is SEHNR and CDR2 FQNEAQ (reference sequence). Trimming took 2 bases from V and 0 from J; bases not matched to a gene: 2.

V and J are TRBV11-3 and TRBJ2-3; 7 bases match TRBD2. Germline V lookup: CDR1 SGHNT, CDR2 YENEEA. The trim removed 8 bases at V and 1 base at J, leaving 0 bases unmatched. The CDR3 consists of 12 residues. CDR3 sequence (DNA): TGTGCCAGCGGGAGGGGCACAGATACGCAGTATTTT. This codes for CASGRGTDTQYF.

The rearrangement uses TRBV6-5 and TRBJ2-7; no firm D call. Germline CDR1 is MNHEY and CDR2 is SVGAGI. V was pared by 0 bases and J by 6 bases, with 9 bases between. This CDR3 spans 13 amino acids. The CDR3 reads CASSYSVTVEQYF. Written as DNA, the CDR3 is TGTGCCAGCAGTTACTCGGTGACGGTCGAGCAGTACTTC.

The chain recombines TRBV7-2 with TRBJ1-2; D perhaps matches TRBD1 (6 bases). The CDR3 totals 15 residues. The V end lost 5 bases, the J end lost 4 bases, and 17 bases lay between the germline ends. Germline CDR1 and CDR2: SGHTA and FQGNSA. In DNA form, the CDR3 reads TGTGCCAGCAGCCAGGACAGCCACCCAGCCTATGGCTACACCTTC. This gives the protein CASSQDSHPAYGYTF.

The chain combines TRBV25-1 with TRBJ2-1; D is possibly TRBD1 (5 bases). Germline V gene data show CDR1 as MGHDK and CDR2 as SYGVNS. The V gene lost 2 bases and the J gene lost 6 bases, with 20 bases spanning the gap. This CDR3 is 17 amino acids long. CDR3 nucleotide sequence: TGTGCCAGCAGTGAAGCTGTGACAGAGTCCTTAACCAATGAGCAGTTCTTC. Amino acid sequence: CASSEAVTESLTNEQFF.

The genes are TRBV19 and TRBJ1-5, with D possibly TRBD1 on 6 matching bases. This CDR3 comprises 15 residues. The V gene's germline CDR1 is LNHDA and CDR2 SQIVND (reference sequence). V was clipped by 6 bases and J by 6 bases, with 18 bases between them. The CDR3 is CASRQSTGISQPQHF. The CDR3 nucleotides are TGTGCCAGTAGACAGTCAACAGGGATATCTCAGCCCCAGCATTTT. The full variable domain, with the rest looked up from reference TRBV19 and TRBJ1-5, is DGGITQSPKYLFRKEGQNVTLSCEQNLNHDAMYWYRQDPGQGLRLIYYSQIVNDFQKGDIAEGYSVSREKKESFPLTVTSAQKNPTAFYLCASRQSTGISQPQHFGDGTRLSIL.

The chain couples TRBV19 to TRBJ1-3; no clear D. V gave up 5 bases and J gave up 7 bases, with 21 bases separating them. The germline gives CDR1 LNHDA, CDR2 SQIVND (reference sequence). The CDR3 length is 16 residues. CDR3 residues: CASSPSGGLVRNTIYF. In DNA form, the CDR3 reads TGTGCCAGTAGTCCCTCTGGTGGGCTCGTTCGGAACACCATATATTTT. Together with reference TRBV19 and TRBJ1-3, the CDR3 gives the full variable domain: DGGITQSPKYLFRKEGQNVTLSCEQNLNHDAMYWYRQDPGQGLRLIYYSQIVNDFQKGDIAEGYSVSREKKESFPLTVTSAQKNPTAFYLCASSPSGGLVRNTIYFGEGSWLTVV.

The chain couples TRBV5-8 to TRBJ2-5, with D perhaps TRBD1 (6 bases). Between the trimmed V and J ends, which lost 4 bases and 5 bases, there was a span of 12 bases. The CDR3 has 13 residues. Germline V gene sequence: CDR1 SGHTS, CDR2 YDEGEE. This CDR3 reads CASSPTGSETQYF. The CDR3 bases are TGTGCCAGCAGCCCCACAGGGAGTGAGACCCAGTACTTC. Filled out from reference TRBV5-8 and TRBJ2-5, the complete variable domain reads EAGVTQSPTHLIKTRGQQATLRCSPISGHTSVYWYQQALGLGLQFLLWYDEGEERNRGNFPPRFSGRQFPNYSSELNVNALELEDSALYLCASSPTGSETQYFGPGTRLLVL.

CDR3 nucleotide sequence: TGTGCCAGCAGCTCCGCCTCAAACTCCTACGAGCAGTACTTC. Translating it yields CASSSASNSYEQYF. J is TRBJ2-7 and V is TRBV7-2, with D uncertain. V dropped 4 bases and J dropped 0 bases, with 10 bases sitting between them. CDR1 SGHTA and CDR2 FQGNSA come from the germline V gene. This CDR3 is built from 14 residues.

The CDR3 DNA sequence: TGTGCCAGCAGCCCCCTTCTGGGGGACAGGGCCTACGAGCAGTACTTC. This gives the protein CASSPLLGDRAYEQYF. The rearrangement joins TRBV7-2 to TRBJ2-7; TRBD1 matches at 9 bases. The V gene's germline CDR1 is SGHTA and CDR2 FQGNSA. After removal of 5 bases from V and 2 bases from J, the junction contained 10 bases not matched to a gene. CDR3 size: 16 residues.

The chain is built from TRBV6-1 and TRBJ2-3; 9 positions match TRBD1. Trimming took 1 base from V and 5 from J; bases not matched to a gene: 4. Per the germline V gene, CDR1 is MNHNS and CDR2 is SASEGT. The CDR3 consists of 15 residues. The CDR3 here is CASSEDRGRGDTQYF. The CDR3 coding sequence is TGTGCCAGCAGTGAAGACAGGGGGCGGGGAGATACGCAGTATTTT.

The chain couples TRBV2 to TRBJ2-3, with 8 bases matching TRBD1. This CDR3 spans 12 amino acids. Germline trimming cut 6 bases from V and 5 bases from J; bases unmatched to any gene: 1. Germline assignment: CDR1 SNHLY and CDR2 FYNNEI. CDR3 sequence reads: CASRDRGDTQYF. DNA for the CDR3: TGTGCCAGCAGAGACAGGGGAGATACGCAGTATTTT.

The chain uses TRBV18 and TRBJ2-5, with D uncertain. The CDR3 extends over 14 amino acids. Trimming removed 2 bases from V and 2 bases from J, with 9 bases in between. Per germline, CDR1 KGHSH and CDR2 LQKENI. The CDR3 nucleotides are TGTGCCAGCTCACCATATAACGGGCAAGAGACCCAGTACTTC. It yields the protein CASSPYNGQETQYF.

The chain recombines TRBV4-3 with TRBJ2-7; TRBD2 is a possible D gene (6 bases). Germline CDR1 reads LGHNA; CDR2 reads YSLEER. The CDR3 has 15 residues. The V end was cut by 3 bases, the J end by 5 bases, with 17 bases between. The CDR3 nucleotides read TGCGCCAGCAGCCAGGCGGGACTGCCCGGCAACGAGCAGTACTTC. As protein: CASSQAGLPGNEQYF.

The rearrangement joins TRBV27 to TRBJ2-1; 7 bases align to TRBD1. The CDR3 is 13 residues long. CDR1 is MNHEY and CDR2 is SMNVEV in the germline V gene (reference sequence). Trimming at V came to 5 bases and at J to 4 bases, leaving 2 bases not matched to a gene. The CDR3 sequence is CASSRQGYNEQFF. CDR3 DNA sequence: TGTGCCAGCAGTCGACAGGGTTACAATGAGCAGTTCTTC.

J is TRBJ2-5 and V is TRBV7-2; weak D call: TRBD2 (5 bases). Germline V lookup: CDR1 SGHTA, CDR2 FQGNSA. Trimming shortened V by 0 bases and J by 2 bases, and 13 bases separated the two germline ends. The length of the CDR3 is 16 residues. The CDR3 bases are TGTGCCAGCAGCTTAGCCAGCTCTAGCAGACAAGAGACCCAGTACTTC. Amino acids: CASSLASSSRQETQYF.

V is TRBV5-1 and J is TRBJ1-2, with TRBD1 matching 10 bases. This CDR3 has 15 residues. V lost 4 bases, J lost 8 bases, and 11 bases stayed unmatched. Germline V CDR1 and CDR2: SGHRS, YFSETQ. CDR3 sequence: CASSPMTGGASGYTF. The CDR3 DNA follows: TGCGCCAGCAGCCCAATGACAGGGGGCGCAAGCGGCTACACCTTC. The complete variable domain, with remaining parts taken from reference TRBV5-1 and TRBJ1-2, reads KAGVTQTPRYLIKTRGQQVTLSCSPISGHRSVSWYQQTPGQGLQFLFEYFSETQRNKGNFPGRFSGRQFSNSRSEMNVSTLELGDSALYLCASSPMTGGASGYTFGSGTRLTVV.

The V gene is TRBV19, the J gene TRBJ2-1, with TRBD2 identical over 14 bases. The CDR3 totals 15 residues. Germline V lookup: CDR1 LNHDA, CDR2 SQIVND (reference sequence). V was clipped by 7 bases and J by 5 bases; unmatched bases: 4. As DNA, the CDR3 is TGTGCCAGTATGGGACTAGCGGGAGCGAACAATGAGCAGTTCTTC. Its protein is CASMGLAGANNEQFF.

The chain uses TRBV28 and TRBJ1-4; tentative D call: TRBD1 (6 bases). Germline CDR1 MDHEN, CDR2 SYDVKM. The CDR3 is made up of 17 amino acids. V was cut by 5 bases and J by 4 bases, with 20 bases left in between. The CDR3 bases are TGTGCCAGCAGTACCAGGGGCTCTCCCACTTATAATGAAAAACTGTTTTTT. It encodes CASSTRGSPTYNEKLFF.

The CDR3 region is CASSFSGGNYGYTF. The CDR3 DNA sequence: TGTGCCAGCAGCTTTTCGGGGGGCAACTATGGCTACACCTTC. V gene TRBV11-3 combines with J gene TRBJ1-2; D is possibly TRBD1 (6 bases). V dropped 3 bases and J dropped 2 bases, with 10 bases sitting between them. Germline V gene lookup returns CDR1 SGHNT and CDR2 YENEEA. The CDR3 spans 14 residues.

The V gene is TRBV18, the J gene TRBJ2-5; 8 nucleotides align to TRBD1. V gave up 5 bases and J gave up 2 bases; unmatched junction bases: 4. Looked up from germline, CDR1 is KGHSH and CDR2 is LQKENI. There are 14 residues in the CDR3. CDR3 sequence reads: CASSSRGQQETQYF. In DNA form, the CDR3 reads TGTGCCAGCTCATCCAGGGGGCAGCAAGAGACCCAGTACTTC.

This rearrangement joins TRBV7-2 to TRBJ1-5; maybe TRBD1 (6 bases). Trimming removed 6 bases from V and 5 bases from J, with 11 bases in between. This CDR3 has 13 amino acids. In germline, CDR1 is SGHTA, CDR2 FQGNSA. The CDR3 DNA sequence: TGTGCCAGCAGACAGGGAGTTGATCAGCCCCAGCATTTT. This translates into CASRQGVDQPQHF.

This clone came up once. The rearrangement uses TRBV7-9 and TRBJ2-5, with D possibly matching TRBD1 (6 bases). The V gene's germline CDR1 is SEHNR and CDR2 FQNEAQ (reference sequence). The CDR3 totals 13 residues. V was pared by 3 bases and J by 5 bases, with 10 bases between. CDR3 sequence (DNA): TGTGCCAGCAGCTTGGCAGGGGTGGAGACCCAGTACTTC. Translated, it gives CASSLAGVETQYF.

V and J are TRBV5-1 and TRBJ1-6, with TRBD1 matching 8 bases. The germline V gene has CDR1 SGHRS and CDR2 YFSETQ. CDR3 length equals 15 residues. V dropped 0 bases and J dropped 9; count of bases not matched to a gene: 5. Here the CDR3 reads CASSLAGQGRSPLHF. The DNA of the CDR3 is TGCGCCAGCAGCTTGGCCGGACAGGGCCGTTCACCCCTCCACTTT.

The chain couples TRBV5-4 to TRBJ2-7; 7 nucleotides align to TRBD2. With V trimmed by 4 bases and J by 0 bases, 7 bases remained unmatched. The CDR3 length is 15 residues. Germline V gene lookup returns CDR1 SGHNT and CDR2 YYREEE (reference sequence). CDR3 sequence reads: CASSRRASGSYEQYF. The CDR3 nucleotides are TGTGCCAGCAGCCGCAGAGCTAGCGGCTCCTACGAGCAGTACTTC.

The rearrangement joins TRBV19 to TRBJ2-7, with 15 bases aligning to TRBD2. The CDR3 consists of 16 residues. The germline CDR1 and CDR2 sequences are LNHDA and SQIVND (reference sequence). The trim removed 6 bases at V and 7 bases at J, leaving 10 bases unmatched. CDR3 loop: CASSRGLAGGPREQYF. CDR3 nucleotide sequence: TGTGCCAGTAGCCGAGGACTAGCGGGAGGGCCCCGGGAGCAGTACTTC.